The present T cell receptor beta chain was sequenced within a study of T cells in tumors after PD-1 blockade. This clone was seen only a few times. CDR1 MRHNA and CDR2 SNTAGT come from the germline V gene. CDR3 size: 13 residues. V gave up 3 bases and J gave up 8 bases, with 11 bases separating them. Repertoires were generated with immunoSEQ multiplex PCR, while TCRdb's copy carries only in-frame clones and drops some. The sample includes 45,000 to 60,000 clones, approximately 81% of them seen just once. The TCR was taken from a human donor with basal cell carcinoma. V usage is TRBV6-4 and J usage is TRBJ2-1; no clear D gene. The sample consisted of PBMCs, taken before anti-PD-1 treatment. The CDR3 region is CASSEGPHDEQFF. CDR3 sequence (DNA): TGTGCCAGCAGTGAAGGTCCTCACGATGAGCAGTTCTTC.